This T cell receptor beta chain was profiled in a study of T cells in Graves' hyperthyroidism and ophthalmopathy. The table lists this clonotype with a few counts. There were TCR beta CDR3 regions amplified from RNA transcripts. Initially, a first-round RT-PCR of the TCR CDR3 employed the HTBI primer set. TCRdb ran MiXCR on the multiplex PCR reads and lists one entry per CDR3 protein. The sample has hundreds of thousands of distinct CDR3 sequences, 30% to 40% seen once. The CDR3 runs to 19 residues. V shed 1 base, J shed 4 bases, and the junction held 13 bases outside the gene matches. Germline V gene sequence: CDR1 PRHDT, CDR2 FYEKMQ (reference sequence).

V usage is TRBV13 and J usage is TRBJ2-5; TRBD2 agrees at 12 bases. This clonotype was obtained from a woman in her 40s with Graves' hyperthyroidism. Material for sequencing was blood. CDR3 sequence: CASSLAGWTSGIVTETQYF. CDR3 sequence (DNA): TGTGCCAGCAGCTTAGCCGGATGGACTAGCGGGATCGTAACAGAGACCCAGTACTTC.